This is a list of T cell receptor beta chains from one sample in a study of cytomegalovirus exposure and HLA in healthy donors. TCRdb keeps only in-frame clones here, not all; method: immunoSEQ multiplex PCR. The table lists some 83,000 clones. Input material: PBMCs. These receptor sequences come from a woman in her thirties in good health and CMV-seronegative. Both conserved end residues are part of each CDR3. D genes are given only for firm matches.

V gene,J gene,D gene,CDR3 DNA,CDR3 protein
TRBV18,TRBJ2-5,NA,TGTGCCAGCTCCACGGGAGAGACCCAGTACTTC,CASSTGETQYF
TRBV27,TRBJ2-1,TRBD1,TGTGCCAGCAGTTTAACGGGGACAGGCAACAATGAGCAGTTCTTC,CASSLTGTGNNEQFF
TRBV5-4,TRBJ2-7,TRBD2,TGTGCCAGCAGCTCGGGACTAGCGGGGCACTCCTACGAGCAGTACTTC,CASSSGLAGHSYEQYF
TRBV30,TRBJ2-1,TRBD2,TGTGCCTGGAGTATAGCGGGAGGTTACAATGAGCAGTTCTTC,CAWSIAGGYNEQFF
TRBV18,TRBJ1-2,NA,TGTGCCAGCTCGACCAACTCGGGGGATGGCTACACCTTC,CASSTNSGDGYTF
TRBV27,TRBJ2-1,TRBD2,TGTGCCAGCAGTTTATTTGCGGGGGGGGGAAATGAGCAGTTCTTC,CASSLFAGGGNEQFF
TRBV7-2,TRBJ2-7,TRBD2,TGTGCCAGCAGCTCTGTCGGGAGGAATACGGGGCAGTACTTC,CASSSVGRNTGQYF
TRBV28,TRBJ1-5,NA,TGTGCCAGCAGTTTAACCGGAAACCAGGGGCAGCCCCAGCATTTT,CASSLTGNQGQPQHF
TRBV5-1,TRBJ2-2,TRBD2,TGCGCCAGCAGCTTTCGGACTAGCGTTGGCACCGGGGAGCTGTTTTTT,CASSFRTSVGTGELFF
TRBV5-1,TRBJ1-6,TRBD1,TGCGCCAGCAGCTACGACGGGACAGGAGATTCACCCCTCCACTTT,CASSYDGTGDSPLHF
TRBV5-1,TRBJ2-7,TRBD2,TGCGCCAGCAGCTCGCCGGGACTAGCGGGGGCCTACGAGCAGTACTTC,CASSSPGLAGAYEQYF
TRBV28,TRBJ2-3,NA,TGTGCCAGCAGTTTAGGAAAGAACAGGATTGGTAACACAGATACGCAGTATTTT,CASSLGKNRIGNTDTQYF
TRBV5-8,TRBJ2-7,TRBD2,TGTGCCAGCAGAAAAACGAGCGGGGGAATCTACGAGCAGTACTTC,CASRKTSGGIYEQYF
TRBV4-2,TRBJ1-1,TRBD1,TGTGCCAGCAGCCAAACGGCAGGGGGCGCCGGGGACACTGAAGCTTTCTTT,CASSQTAGGAGDTEAFF
TRBV27,TRBJ1-5,NA,TGTGCCAGCAGTTTATTCGCAGGTTCCAGCAATCAGCCCCAGCATTTT,CASSLFAGSSNQPQHF
TRBV9,TRBJ1-6,NA,TGTGCCAGCAGCGAAGCCCCGTGGAATTCACCCCTCCACTTT,CASSEAPWNSPLHF
TRBV30,TRBJ1-5,NA,TGTGCCTGGAGTGTACAAAGGGACTATCAGCCCCAGCATTTT,CAWSVQRDYQPQHF
TRBV28,TRBJ1-2,NA,TGTGCCAGCAGGCCACTGGGGGGGGCTAAGGGCTACACCTTC,CASRPLGGAKGYTF
TRBV28,TRBJ1-1,NA,TGTGCCAGCAGTCCCCTTCCGGGACAAAATATCGCTTTCTTT,CASSPLPGQNIAFF
TRBV4-2,TRBJ2-3,TRBD1,TGTGCCAGCAGAGTAGGGACAGGGCTCCCAGATACGCAGTATTTT,CASRVGTGLPDTQYF
TRBV25-1,TRBJ2-7,TRBD1,TGTGCCAGCAGAGAAGCCGGGACAGGGGGCGACGAGCAGTACTTC,CASREAGTGGDEQYF
TRBV2,TRBJ2-3,NA,TGTGCCAGCAGTGGGGACTTCCCCTCTAGCACAGATACGCAGTATTTT,CASSGDFPSSTDTQYF
TRBV6-1,TRBJ1-4,NA,TGTGCCAGCAGAGGACAGCTGGCAACTAATGAAAAACTGTTTTTT,CASRGQLATNEKLFF
TRBV13,TRBJ2-5,NA,TGTGCCAGCAGCTTAGGGGGCAGGGAAGAGACCCAGTACTTC,CASSLGGREETQYF
TRBV5-1,TRBJ2-5,NA,TGCGCCAGCAGCTTGGGAGAGAGCCGGGAGACCCAGTACTTC,CASSLGESRETQYF
TRBV29-1,TRBJ2-3,TRBD2,TGCAGCGTACTAGCGGGAGCAACCGATACGCAGTATTTT,CSVLAGATDTQYF
TRBV7-9,TRBJ1-1,NA,TGTGCCAGCAGCTTTGGGGGCACGGCCACTGAAGCTTTCTTT,CASSFGGTATEAFF